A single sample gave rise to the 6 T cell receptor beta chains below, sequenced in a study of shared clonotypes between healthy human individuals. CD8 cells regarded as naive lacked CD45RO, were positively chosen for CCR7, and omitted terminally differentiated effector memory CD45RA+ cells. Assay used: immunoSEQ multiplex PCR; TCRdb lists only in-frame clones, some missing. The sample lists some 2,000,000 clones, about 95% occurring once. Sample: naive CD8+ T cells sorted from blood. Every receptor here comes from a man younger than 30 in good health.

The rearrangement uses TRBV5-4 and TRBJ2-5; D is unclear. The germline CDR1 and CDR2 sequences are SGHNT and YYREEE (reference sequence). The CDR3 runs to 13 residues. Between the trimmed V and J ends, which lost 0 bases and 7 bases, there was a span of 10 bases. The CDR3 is CASSLDGSGTQYF. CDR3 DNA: TGTGCCAGCAGCTTGGATGGGTCGGGGACCCAGTACTTC.

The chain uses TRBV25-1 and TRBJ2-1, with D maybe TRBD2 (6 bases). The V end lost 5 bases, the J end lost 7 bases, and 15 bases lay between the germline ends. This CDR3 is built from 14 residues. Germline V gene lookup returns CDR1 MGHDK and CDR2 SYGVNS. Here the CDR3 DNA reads TGTGCCAGCAGTATTGCGGGGACCGGGAATGAGCAGTTCTTC. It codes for CASSIAGTGNEQFF.

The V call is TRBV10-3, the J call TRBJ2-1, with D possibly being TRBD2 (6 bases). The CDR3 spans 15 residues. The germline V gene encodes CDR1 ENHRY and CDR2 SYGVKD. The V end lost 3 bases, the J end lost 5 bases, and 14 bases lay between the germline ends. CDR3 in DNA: TGTGCCATCAGTGACTACGGGAGTATCGACAATGAGCAGTTCTTC. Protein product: CAISDYGSIDNEQFF.

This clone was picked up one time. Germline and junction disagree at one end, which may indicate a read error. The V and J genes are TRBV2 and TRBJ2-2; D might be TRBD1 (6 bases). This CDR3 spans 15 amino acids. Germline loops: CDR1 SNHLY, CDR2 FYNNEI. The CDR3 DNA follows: TGTGCCAGCAGGGAAGGGACAACGAACACCGGGGAGCTGTTTTTT. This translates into CASREGTTNTGELFF.

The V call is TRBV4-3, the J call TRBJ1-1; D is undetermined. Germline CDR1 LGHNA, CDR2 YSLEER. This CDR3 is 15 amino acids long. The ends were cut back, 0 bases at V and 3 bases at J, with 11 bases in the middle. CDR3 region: CASSQDGGSYTEAFF. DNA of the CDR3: TGCGCCAGCAGCCAAGACGGCGGGTCTTACACTGAAGCTTTCTTT.

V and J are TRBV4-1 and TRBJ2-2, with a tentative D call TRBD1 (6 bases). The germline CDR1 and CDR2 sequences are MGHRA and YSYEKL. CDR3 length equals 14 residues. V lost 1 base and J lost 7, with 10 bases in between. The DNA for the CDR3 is TGCGCCAGCAGCCAAGCGCGAGGGGGCGGGGAGCTGTTTTTT. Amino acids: CASSQARGGGELFF.